The 26 T cell receptor beta chains reported below all come from one sample, sequenced in a study of molecular identifiers for immune sequencing clone quantification. A single record per CDR3 protein comes from TCRdb applying MiXCR to the PCR reads. The sample records tens of thousands of distinct CDR3 sequences, 15% to 20% being singletons. Input material: naive CD8+ T cells from blood, with Jurkat cell RNA spiked in. Subset defined: FACS-sorted CD8+CD4-CCR7+CD45RA+ naive T cells. The receptors stem from a human donor in good health. Some libraries in this study had Jurkat cell RNA spiked in.

This clonotype has only a few counts. This chain links TRBV4-3 with TRBJ2-2; 7 nucleotides line up with TRBD1. From germline, CDR1 is LGHNA and CDR2 YSLEER. Unmatched junction bases numbered 3, after V lost 6 bases and J lost 2 bases. This CDR3 region has 14 residues. The CDR3 is CASRAGGNTGELFF. DNA for the CDR3: TGCGCCAGCAGGGCAGGGGGTAACACCGGGGAGCTGTTTTTT.

Notes on this clonotype: A read error may be the cause here, since a much bigger clone is one base away. V is TRBV6-5 and J is TRBJ1-1; maybe TRBD1 (5 bases). This CDR3 contains 16 residues. Trimming removed 7 bases at V and 3 bases at J, with 21 bases between. Germline V gives CDR1 MNHEY, CDR2 SVGAGI. The CDR3 nucleotides are TGTGCCAGCATTCCTGTTTGGTCGACAGTGGACACTGAAGCTTTCTTT. It is translated as CASIPVWSTVDTEAFF.

The table lists this clonotype with many counts. This sequence joins TRBV29-1 and TRBJ2-3, with 7 bases identical to TRBD2. There are 16 residues in the CDR3. Germline assignment: CDR1 SQVTM and CDR2 ANQGSEA. The junction had 9 bases not matched to a gene; V was cut back by 1 base and J by 2 bases. CDR3 residues: CSVEGGSGLLTDTQYF. CDR3 coding DNA: TGCAGCGTTGAAGGTGGCTCGGGACTACTCACAGATACGCAGTATTTT.

In the case of this clonotype: This may come from a read error, since a much larger clone is one base off. The chain uses TRBV6-5 and TRBJ2-5; tentative D call: TRBD2 (7 bases). CDR1 is MNHEY, CDR2 SVGAGI, per germline. This CDR3 spans 16 amino acids. The CDR3 DNA reads as TGTGCCAGCAGTTCCGGACTAGGGGGACACCAAGAGGCCCAGTACTTC. It codes for CASSSGLGGHQEAQYF.

This clonotype was observed many times. The DNA of the CDR3 is TGCGCCAGCAGTGAGTCTACCGGGACAGGATCCCAAATCCCGGGCACAGATACGCAGTATTTT. Protein: CASSESTGTGSQIPGTDTQYF. The gene calls are TRBV10-1 and TRBJ2-3; 8 bases agree with TRBD1. The germline V gene has CDR1 WNHNN and CDR2 SYGVQD (reference sequence). The ends lost 0 bases at V and 1 base at J; junction bases unmatched: 18. The CDR3 is 21 residues long.

The rearrangement links TRBV7-2 to TRBJ2-1, with 11 bases matching TRBD1. In germline, CDR1 is SGHTA, CDR2 FQGNSA. V was clipped by 4 bases and J by 7 bases; unmatched bases: 3. This CDR3 region has 14 residues. CDR3 bases: TGTGCCAGCAGCTACGGGACAGGGGGGAATGAGCAGTTCTTC. Protein: CASSYGTGGNEQFF.

The J gene is TRBJ1-2, the V gene TRBV27; D unclear. The germline V gene encodes CDR1 MNHEY and CDR2 SMNVEV (reference sequence). The CDR3 contains 13 residues. The germline V and J ends were trimmed by 3 bases and 8 bases, with 13 bases remaining between them. The CDR3 region is CASSFRLSQGYTF. The DNA of the CDR3 is TGTGCCAGCAGTTTCCGGCTGTCTCAAGGCTACACCTTC.

In this sample, this clonotype turned up many times. The chain is built from TRBV2 and TRBJ1-1; 8 bases line up with TRBD1. V lost 6 bases to trimming and J lost 3 bases; unmatched junction nucleotides: 9. The CDR3 is 15 amino acids. Looked up from germline, CDR1 is SNHLY and CDR2 is FYNNEI. The CDR3 loop reads CASREYPGGDTEAFF. CDR3 nucleotide sequence: TGTGCCAGCAGGGAATACCCAGGGGGCGACACTGAAGCTTTCTTT. The full variable domain, in which reference TRBV2 and TRBJ1-1 provide the parts outside the CDR3, is EPEVTQTPSHQVTQMGQEVILRCVPISNHLYFYWYRQILGQKVEFLVSFYNNEISEKSEIFDDQFSVERPDGSNFTLKIRSTKLEDSAMYFCASREYPGGDTEAFFGQGTRLTVV.

About this clonotype itself: Compared with germline, one end of the junction differs, possibly owing to a read error. The chain couples TRBV7-6 to TRBJ2-3; TRBD2 matches at 10 bases. Germline CDR1 SGHVS, CDR2 FNYEAQ. The CDR3 is 14 residues long. CDR3 bases: TGTGCCAGCGGCTTAGCGGGAGGTGTTGATACGCAGTATTTT. Encoded protein: CASGLAGGVDTQYF.

As concerns this clonotype: A read error may explain this, as a much larger clone is one base away. The chain carries TRBV5-1 and TRBJ1-1; 7 positions match TRBD1. Trimming removed 7 bases from V and 7 bases from J; junction bases left unmatched: 10. CDR3 size: 13 residues. The germline gives CDR1 SGHRS, CDR2 YFSETQ. The CDR3 reads CASCSRTGYEAFF. In DNA, the CDR3 is TGCGCCAGCTGCTCAAGGACAGGCTATGAAGCTTTCTTT.

This clonotype was seen many times. The gene calls are TRBV7-3 and TRBJ2-5, with 7 positions matching TRBD2. The length of the CDR3 is 13 residues. The V and J ends lost 4 bases and 5 bases, in that order; junction bases with no gene match: 4. Looked up from germline, CDR1 is SGHTA and CDR2 is FQGTGA. In DNA form, the CDR3 reads TGTGCCAGCAGCTATGGACTAGGGGAGACCCAGTACTTC. Translated: CASSYGLGETQYF.

With regard to this clonotype: One end of the junction is discordant with germline, which a read error may explain. The chain uses TRBV29-1 and TRBJ2-7; D is ambiguous. CDR3 length equals 11 residues. Germline CDR1 is SQVTM and CDR2 is ANQGSEA. The CDR3 nucleotides are TGCAGCGCTGAAGAGTCCTACGAGCAGTACTTC. Its translation is CSAEESYEQYF.

Remarks on this clonotype: This could be a read error, since a much larger clone is one nucleotide away. This chain links TRBV6-5 with TRBJ2-1, with 8 positions matching TRBD2. V shed 8 bases and J 7 bases; nucleotides not matched to a gene: 7. Germline lookup yields CDR1 MNHEY and CDR2 SVGAGI. The CDR3 contains 13 residues. The CDR3 loop is CASSSGGDNEQFF. CDR3 nucleotides: TGTGCCAGCTCGTCCGGGGGGGATAATGAGCAGTTCTTC.

There are many counts of this clonotype. This chain joins TRBV6-6 and TRBJ2-3; TRBD2 matches 8 bases. J was trimmed by 3 bases and V by 2 bases; bases with no gene match: 4. Germline-derived CDR1 and CDR2 are MNHNY and SVGAGI (reference sequence). The CDR3 covers 15 residues. CDR3 nucleotide sequence: TGTGCCAGCAGTTACACCAGCGGGGGTACAGATACGCAGTATTTT. Amino acids: CASSYTSGGTDTQYF.

As for this clonotype: It may be a read error: a sequence one base away is much more abundant. The chain couples TRBV25-1 to TRBJ2-7; D tentatively reads TRBD1 or TRBD2 (5 bases each). CDR1 and CDR2 (germline): MGHDK, SYGVNS. The CDR3 is made up of 11 amino acids. Here the CDR3 reads CASSAGTEQCF. DNA for the CDR3: TGTGCCAGCAGTGCCGGGACCGAGCAGTGCTTC.

The chain is built from TRBV19 and TRBJ1-1; no clear D. The germline V and J ends were trimmed by 4 bases and 4 bases, with 10 bases remaining between them. Germline values: CDR1 LNHDA, CDR2 SQIVND (reference sequence). The CDR3 runs to 13 residues. CDR3: CASSTNPGTEAFF. The CDR3 DNA reads TGTGCCAGTAGTACTAATCCTGGCACTGAAGCTTTCTTT.

This clonotype was seen many times. The V call is TRBV20-1, the J call TRBJ2-3, with D perhaps matching TRBD2 (5 bases). V lost 6 bases and J lost 4, with 17 bases in between. This CDR3 is built from 14 residues. CDR1 and CDR2 (germline): DFQATT, SNEGSKA (reference sequence). CDR3 sequence reads: CSATGGFFSDTQYF. CDR3 DNA sequence: TGCAGTGCCACGGGCGGGTTCTTTTCAGATACGCAGTATTTT.

There are a few counts of this clonotype. The DNA of the CDR3 is TGTGCCAGCAGCCACAGGGGGTCCTACGAGCAGTACTTC. This sequence encodes CASSHRGSYEQYF. The chain carries TRBV2 and TRBJ2-7, with TRBD1 matching over 8 bases. From germline, CDR1 is SNHLY and CDR2 FYNNEI. The CDR3 totals 13 residues. Unmatched junction bases numbered 2, after V lost 6 bases and J lost 1 base.

Points on this clonotype: A read error may be the cause here, since a much bigger clone is one base away. The chain carries TRBV20-1 and TRBJ2-7; 8 positions agree with TRBD1. This CDR3 spans 15 amino acids. Looked up from germline, CDR1 is DFQATT and CDR2 is SNEGSKA (reference sequence). The CDR3 protein is CSASPGGLTVYERYF. The CDR3, as DNA: TGCAGTGCTAGTCCAGGGGGCCTCACGGTCTACGAGCGGTACTTC.

This clonotype has just a few counts. The rearrangement links TRBV11-2 to TRBJ2-1, with 7 bases lining up with TRBD2. The CDR3 runs to 12 residues. Losses at the gene ends were 7 bases for V and 6 bases for J; bases not matched to a gene: 3. CDR1 and CDR2 (germline): SGHAT, FQNNGV. The CDR3: CASMGGSNEQFF. As DNA, the CDR3 is TGTGCCAGCATGGGCGGGAGCAATGAGCAGTTCTTC.

There are many counts of this clonotype. This chain connects TRBV11-2 to TRBJ2-3; D gene ambiguous. Germline CDR1 reads SGHAT; CDR2 reads FQNNGV. The CDR3 spans 13 residues. V gave up 1 base and J gave up 5 bases, with 7 bases separating them. Written as DNA, the CDR3 is TGTGCCAGCAGCTTAGTCTACGAAGATACGCAGTATTTT. Translated, it gives CASSLVYEDTQYF. The entire variable domain, with the rest obtained from reference TRBV11-2 and TRBJ2-3, is as follows: EAGVAQSPRYKIIEKRQSVAFWCNPISGHATLYWYQQILGQGPKLLIQFQNNGVVDDSQLPKDRFSAERLKGVDSTLKIQPAKLEDSAVYLCASSLVYEDTQYFGPGTRLTVL.

There are many counts of this clonotype. The V and J genes are TRBV7-2 and TRBJ2-7, with 7 bases lining up with TRBD2. V gave up 7 bases and J gave up 4 bases; unmatched junction bases: 16. Germline assignment: CDR1 SGHTA and CDR2 FQGNSA. The CDR3 covers 16 residues. The CDR3 is CASTPSGGSGWYEQYF. The CDR3 DNA follows: TGTGCCAGCACACCCTCTGGCGGGAGCGGGTGGTACGAGCAGTACTTC.

This clonotype was detected ten times or more. The chain is built from TRBV19 and TRBJ2-1; 11 bases are shared with TRBD2. Germline V lookup: CDR1 LNHDA, CDR2 SQIVND (reference sequence). CDR3 length: 17 amino acids. V lost 4 bases and J lost 1; bases outside the gene matches: 6. CDR3 protein: CASSKSLAGGSYNEQFF. For the CDR3, the DNA is TGTGCCAGTAGTAAGTCCCTAGCGGGAGGTTCCTACAATGAGCAGTTCTTC.

This clonotype was counted at least ten times. V gene TRBV27 combines with J gene TRBJ2-3; 7 nucleotides align to TRBD1. J gave up 0 bases and V 4 bases, and 1 base lay outside the gene matches. This CDR3 is built from 14 residues. CDR1 is MNHEY and CDR2 is SMNVEV in the germline V gene (reference sequence). CDR3 bases: TGTGCCAGCAGTTGGGACAGAAGCACAGATACGCAGTATTTT. Translation: CASSWDRSTDTQYF.

This clonotype was observed many times. This rearrangement joins TRBV7-6 to TRBJ2-1; D is undetermined. Germline CDR1 SGHVS, CDR2 FNYEAQ. This CDR3 has 14 amino acids. V was pared by 5 bases and J by 6 bases, with 14 bases between. The CDR3 protein is CASSPRTTRNEQFF. Here the CDR3 DNA reads TGTGCCAGCAGCCCGAGGACCACCCGCAATGAGCAGTTCTTC.

Points on this clonotype: This may stem from a read error, because a much larger clone lies one nucleotide away. The chain joins TRBV10-2 to TRBJ1-4; a weak D match, TRBD1 (6 bases). Between the trimmed V and J ends, which lost 5 bases and 3 bases, there was a span of 10 bases. The CDR3 spans 14 residues. CDR1 and CDR2 from the germline V gene are WSHSY and SAAADI. Here the CDR3 DNA reads TGCGCCAGCAGTATGACAGGTTCTAATGAAAAACTGTTTTTT. Encoded protein: CASSMTGSNEKLFF.